Presented here are 25 T cell receptor beta chains from one specimen sequenced in a study of long-term antiretroviral therapy in people with HIV. Assay version v3.0 of immunoSEQ was used, and it was run at survey level. Profiling relied on immunoSEQ multiplex PCR, and the TCRdb table lists in-frame clones only, not all of them. The profile shows roughly 20,000 clones, approximately 86% of them singletons. The sequencing here drew on unsorted PBMCs, taken 0.5 years after starting antiretroviral therapy. These receptors all come from a man aged 40-55 years with HIV.

This rearrangement joins TRBV20-1 to TRBJ1-2, with no clear D. V lost 0 bases to trimming and J lost 8 bases, with 7 bases between them. CDR1 is DFQATT and CDR2 is SNEGSKA in the germline V gene (reference sequence). This CDR3 has 11 residues. This chain's CDR3 is CSARDLGGYTF. In DNA form, the CDR3 reads TGCAGTGCTAGAGATTTGGGAGGCTACACCTTC.

The rearrangement joins TRBV7-9 to TRBJ2-1; no firm D call. Germline V gives CDR1 SEHNR, CDR2 FQNEAQ (reference sequence). This CDR3 comprises 13 residues. The V end was cut by 0 bases, the J end by 0 bases, with 0 bases between. CDR3 nucleotides: TGTGCCAGCAGCTTAGCCTCCTACAATGAGCAGTTCTTC. It yields the protein CASSLASYNEQFF.

A word on this clone: The same CDR3 can be traced to other DNA sequences in this sample. The chain has TRBV5-4 and TRBJ2-1; D might be TRBD1 (6 bases). CDR1 and CDR2 (germline): SGHNT, YYREEE (reference sequence). With 1 base removed from V and 6 bases from J, the gap between germline ends came to 8 bases. The CDR3 sequence is 13 residues long. The CDR3 loop reads CASSLRGGNEQFF. CDR3 sequence (DNA): TGTGCCAGCAGCTTGAGAGGGGGCAATGAGCAGTTCTTC.

The rearrangement uses TRBV30 and TRBJ2-2; D is ambiguous. From germline, CDR1 is GTSNPN and CDR2 SVGIG (reference sequence). The CDR3 runs 13 residues. Trimming removed 1 base from V and 7 bases from J, with 10 bases in between. CDR3 DNA sequence: TGTGCCTGGAGTGGGGCGCAGAACGGGGAGCTGTTTTTT. As protein: CAWSGAQNGELFF.

The chain has TRBV13 and TRBJ1-2, with 7 bases identical to TRBD1. The CDR3 is 14 amino acids. V lost 0 bases to trimming and J lost 6 bases; unmatched junction nucleotides: 4. Germline values: CDR1 PRHDT, CDR2 FYEKMQ (reference sequence). The CDR3: CASSLGQGWDGYTF. Written as DNA, the CDR3 is TGTGCCAGCAGCTTAGGACAGGGGTGGGATGGCTACACCTTC.

The rearrangement joins TRBV5-3 to TRBJ1-5, with D uncertain. TRBV5-3 is filed as an ORF, its function uncertain. The V and J ends lost 0 bases and 4 bases respectively, with 11 bases between them. The CDR3 is 15 residues long. CDR3 in DNA: TGTGCCAGAAGCTTGGTGTTAAGGGCGAATCAGCCCCAGCATTTT. The encoded protein is CARSLVLRANQPQHF.

The rearrangement uses TRBV27 and TRBJ2-7; TRBD1 matches at 9 bases. The V segment lost 8 bases and the J segment 2 bases; nucleotides outside the gene matches: 19. CDR3 length equals 18 residues. CDR1 and CDR2 from the germline V gene are MNHEY and SMNVEV (reference sequence). As DNA, the CDR3 is TGTGCCAGCCCCCCAATGGGAACAGGGGGCTTCAAAGCCTACGAGCAGTACTTC. Protein: CASPPMGTGGFKAYEQYF.

The rearrangement links TRBV18 to TRBJ2-4; 10 positions match TRBD1. The germline V gene encodes CDR1 KGHSH and CDR2 LQKENI. The CDR3 contains 16 residues. With 6 bases clipped from V and 8 bases from J, the junction kept 13 bases outside the gene matches. In DNA, the CDR3 is TGTGCCAGCTCGCCTATAGGACAGGGGGGTAAAGACATTCAGTACTTC. Protein product: CASSPIGQGGKDIQYF.

The V and J genes are TRBV25-1 and TRBJ2-1, with 7 bases matching TRBD2. The length of the CDR3 is 14 residues. The ends lost 10 bases at V and 2 bases at J; junction bases unmatched: 8. The V gene's germline CDR1 is MGHDK and CDR2 SYGVNS. Here the CDR3 DNA reads TGTGCCACCCGCTCCGGGGGGACCTACAATGAGCAGTTCTTC. Translated: CATRSGGTYNEQFF.

The chain joins TRBV5-5 to TRBJ2-3; 11 positions agree with TRBD2. Losses at the gene ends were 4 bases for V and 4 bases for J; bases not matched to a gene: 11. Germline CDR1 reads SGHKS; CDR2 reads YYEKEE (reference sequence). This CDR3 is 17 amino acids long. The DNA of the CDR3 is TGTGCCAGCAGCCCCAGTACGGTAGCGGGAGGGGCAGATACGCAGTATTTT. This encodes CASSPSTVAGGADTQYF.

V and J are TRBV7-9 and TRBJ2-4; D is perhaps TRBD1 or TRBD2 (5 bases each). V dropped 5 bases and J dropped 6 bases, with 20 bases sitting between them. CDR3 length: 16 residues. CDR1 and CDR2 from the germline V gene are SEHNR and FQNEAQ (reference sequence). The CDR3 is CASSGGPRDGRNIQYF. DNA for the CDR3: TGTGCCAGCAGCGGGGGTCCCCGGGACGGAAGAAACATTCAGTACTTC.

The chain links TRBV6-1 to TRBJ2-7; D is unclear. The CDR3 covers 13 residues. The germline CDR1 and CDR2 sequences are MNHNS and SASEGT. Trimming stripped 2 bases from V and 0 bases from J, with 5 bases between. DNA for the CDR3: TGTGCCAGCAGTGAAACAGTCTCCTACGAGCAGTACTTC. Translation gives CASSETVSYEQYF.

J is TRBJ2-3 and V is TRBV6-4; tentatively, D is TRBD2 (6 bases). The CDR3 runs 14 residues. V lost 4 bases, J lost 0 bases, and 8 bases lay in between. The germline gives CDR1 MRHNA, CDR2 SNTAGT. The CDR3 is CASSAGLSTDTQYF. For the CDR3, the DNA is TGTGCCAGCAGTGCGGGACTTAGCACAGATACGCAGTATTTT.

This chain joins TRBV25-1 and TRBJ2-7; D is ambiguous. The germline gives CDR1 MGHDK, CDR2 SYGVNS. Trimming took 2 bases from V and 0 from J, leaving 8 bases between them. This CDR3 spans 14 amino acids. The CDR3 DNA follows: TGTGCCAGCAGTGAACACCCATTCTCCTACGAGCAGTACTTC. Translating gives CASSEHPFSYEQYF.

The V call is TRBV7-2, the J call TRBJ2-1; 15 bases agree with TRBD2. CDR1 SGHTA and CDR2 FQGNSA come from the germline V gene. CDR3 length: 17 residues. The junction had 2 bases not matched to a gene; V was cut back by 3 bases and J by 2 bases. The CDR3 nucleotides are TGTGCCAGCAGCTTCGGACTAGCGGGAGGGCCCTACAATGAGCAGTTCTTC. Its translation is CASSFGLAGGPYNEQFF.

The chain recombines TRBV15 with TRBJ1-3; TRBD1 is a possible D gene (5 bases). V lost 7 bases and J lost 0, with 10 bases in between. The CDR3 runs 14 residues. Germline V CDR1 and CDR2: LNHNV, YYDKDF (reference sequence). Here the CDR3 reads CATKNGGSGNTIYF. DNA for the CDR3: TGTGCCACCAAAAACGGGGGCTCTGGAAACACCATATATTTT.

The chain recombines TRBV7-9 with TRBJ2-3; possible D gene TRBD2, 6 bases. The ends were cut back, 2 bases at V and 4 bases at J, with 19 bases in the middle. This CDR3 has 17 residues. The germline gives CDR1 SEHNR, CDR2 FQNEAQ (reference sequence). Here the CDR3 reads CASSLFSTPTGADTQYF. The CDR3, as DNA: TGTGCCAGCAGCTTATTTTCTACTCCTACGGGAGCAGATACGCAGTATTTT.

The chain couples TRBV5-1 to TRBJ2-7, with D perhaps matching TRBD1 (6 bases). Germline CDR1 is SGHRS and CDR2 is YFSETQ. V gave up 4 bases and J gave up 5 bases, with 16 bases separating them. CDR3 size: 14 residues. The CDR3: CASSQQGPGDEQYF. The CDR3, as DNA: TGCGCCAGCAGCCAGCAGGGCCCAGGGGACGAGCAGTACTTC.

J is TRBJ2-5 and V is TRBV6-5; D possibly uses TRBD1 or TRBD2 (5 bases each). Germline CDR1 is MNHEY and CDR2 is SVGAGI. V lost 4 bases and J lost 7, with 19 bases in between. There are 15 residues in the CDR3. CDR3 bases: TGTGCCAGCAGTTCCGTGGGACCGTCTCCAGGGACCCAGTACTTC. Amino acid sequence: CASSSVGPSPGTQYF.

The chain recombines TRBV4-2 with TRBJ1-2; D gene uncertain. CDR3 length equals 13 residues. V lost 4 bases to trimming and J lost 4 bases, with 10 bases between them. The germline V gene encodes CDR1 LGHNA and CDR2 YNFKEQ. For the CDR3, the DNA is TGTGCCAGCAGCCCGGGCTCCGTCTATGGCTACACCTTC. As protein: CASSPGSVYGYTF.

V usage is TRBV29-1 and J usage is TRBJ1-4; D unclear. Trimming pared 5 bases from V and 7 bases from J, leaving 14 bases between. Per germline, CDR1 SQVTM and CDR2 ANQGSEA. The CDR3 is made up of 13 amino acids. CDR3 sequence reads: CSVSFGLGEKLFF. CDR3 nucleotides: TGCAGCGTTTCGTTTGGGCTAGGTGAAAAACTGTTTTTT. Supplemented by reference TRBV29-1 and TRBJ1-4, the full variable domain reads SAVISQKPSRDICQRGTSLTIQCQVDSQVTMMFWYRQQPGQSLTLIATANQGSEATYESGFVIDKFPISRPNLTFSTLTVSNMSPEDSSIYLCSVSFGLGEKLFFGSGTQLSVL.

This chain links TRBV29-1 with TRBJ1-1; no clear D. V lost 4 bases and J lost 1, with 7 bases in between. This CDR3 comprises 12 residues. CDR1 is SQVTM and CDR2 is ANQGSEA in the germline V gene. CDR3 bases: TGCAGCGTTGTAAGGACGAACACTGAAGCTTTCTTT. Its translation: CSVVRTNTEAFF.

This clone has a handful of counts. V and J are TRBV7-3 and TRBJ2-2, with TRBD1 matching over 7 bases. V gave up 3 bases and J gave up 5 bases; unmatched junction bases: 6. This CDR3 contains 15 residues. In germline, CDR1 is SGHTA, CDR2 FQGTGA. As DNA, the CDR3 is TGTGCCAGCAGCTTCTCAACAGGGGTGACCGGGGAGCTGTTTTTT. Protein product: CASSFSTGVTGELFF.

This clone was seen only once. The chain is built from TRBV7-2 and TRBJ1-2; TRBD1 matches 7 bases. V shed 5 bases and J 6 bases; nucleotides not matched to a gene: 15. The CDR3 consists of 16 residues. Germline CDR1 SGHTA, CDR2 FQGNSA. The CDR3 sequence: CASSGPQGKFIDGYTF. The CDR3 DNA is TGTGCCAGCAGCGGCCCACAGGGGAAGTTTATCGATGGCTACACCTTC. Combining the CDR3 with reference TRBV7-2 and TRBJ1-2 gives the whole variable domain GAGVSQSPSNKVTEKGKDVELRCDPISGHTALYWYRQSLGQGLEFLIYFQGNSAPDKSGLPSDRFSAERTGGSVSTLTIQRTQQEDSAVYLCASSGPQGKFIDGYTFGSGTRLTVV.

This clone was recorded once. The chain is built from TRBV21-1 and TRBJ2-3; the D call of TRBD2 is as the table states it, not checked on the DNA. TRBV21-1 is a documented pseudogene. The CDR3 covers 20 residues. CDR3 sequence (DNA): TGTGCCAGCAGCAAAGACGGGTCTAGCGGGAGCCCCCGGGATGGAGATACGCAGTATTTT. This gives the protein CASSKDGSSGSPRDGDTQYF.